These T cell receptor beta chains were read from a single sample in a study of T cells after yellow fever vaccination. TCRdb recomputed calls from the 5' RACE reads with MiXCR, one row per CDR3 protein. The sample records more than 95,000 distinct CDR3 sequences, roughly 6.8% being singletons. Here the sequenced sample was CD4+ T cells sorted from PBMCs, taken roughly seven weeks after the first yellow fever vaccination. These receptors originate from a man between 18 and 35 years old who received the YFV17D yellow fever vaccine. Each CDR3 is given with its conserved first and last residue. D genes are given only for firm matches. Clone size is shown for a subset of rows, as once, few, many or a class of expanded clone.

>TRBV4-3|many|17|TRBD1|TRBJ2-6
TGCGCCAGCAGCCAAGGACAGGGGAACTCTGGGGCCAACGTCCTGACTTTC
CASSQGQGNSGANVLTF
>TRBV5-1|many|13|TRBD2|TRBJ2-7
TGCGCCAGCAGCTTGATTCCGGGGGGCGAGCAGTACTTC
CASSLIPGGEQYF
>TRBV10-3|many|15|TRBD2|TRBJ2-1
TGTGCCATCAGTGAGTCATCAGCGGGGAGGAATGAGCAGTTCTTC
CAISESSAGRNEQFF
>TRBV7-6|many|12|-|TRBJ2-5
TGTGCCAGCAGCTTAATCAAGGAGACCCAGTACTTC
CASSLIKETQYF
>TRBV18|many|15|-|TRBJ2-4
TGTGCCAGCTCACCACCCGACAGTTCCAAAAACATTCAGTACTTC
CASSPPDSSKNIQYF
>TRBV7-9|many|14|-|TRBJ1-1
TGTGCCAGCACATTCCTTAGGGGAAACACTGAAGCTTTCTTT
CASTFLRGNTEAFF
>TRBV20-1|many|12|-|TRBJ1-5
TGCAGTGCTAGAGAATATGGTCAGCCCCAGCATTTT
CSAREYGQPQHF
>TRBV3-1|many|14|TRBD1|TRBJ1-2
TGTGCCAGCAGCCAATTCACAGGGGCCTATGGCTACACCTTC
CASSQFTGAYGYTF
>TRBV7-2|many|13|TRBD1|TRBJ2-1
TGTGCCAGCAGTTCGACAGGGGCGGTGGAGCAGTTCTTC
CASSSTGAVEQFF
>TRBV5-5|many|16|-|TRBJ1-2
TGTGCCAGCAGCTTCGTAATGGCAGCCACGATCTATGGCTACACCTTC
CASSFVMAATIYGYTF
>TRBV4-3|-|15|-|TRBJ2-4
TGCGCCAGCAGCTCGAACGCTAAAGCCAAAAACATTCAGTACTTC
CASSSNAKAKNIQYF
>TRBV5-1|many|17|TRBD2|TRBJ2-1
TGCGCCAGCAGCTGGCCCCGGACTAGCGGGTCCTACAATGAGCAGTTCTTC
CASSWPRTSGSYNEQFF
>TRBV20-1|many|12|-|TRBJ1-5
TGCAGTGCTCAACAGGGAGATCAGCCCCAGCATTTT
CSAQQGDQPQHF
>TRBV6-5|many|16|-|TRBJ2-1
TGTGCCAGCAGTTACTCGATTGCGGGGGCATACAATGAGCAGTTCTTC
CASSYSIAGAYNEQFF
>TRBV5-4|many|15|-|TRBJ1-4
TGTGCCAGCAGCTCGGTTATGGGGGCAGATGAAAAACTGTTTTTT
CASSSVMGADEKLFF
>TRBV7-7|-|17|-|TRBJ2-6
TGTGCTAGCAGCCAAACAAGCACGAGCGCGGGGGCCAACGTCCTGACTTTC
CASSQTSTSAGANVLTF
>TRBV20-1|many|15|-|TRBJ2-2
TGCAGTGCCTCTGGGGGGGCGTCAGCTCCCGGGGAGCTGTTTTTT
CSASGGASAPGELFF
>TRBV6-5|-|15|TRBD2|TRBJ2-1
TGTGCCAGCAATTCCGGACTAGCGGGGGGTAATGAGCAGTTCTTC
CASNSGLAGGNEQFF
>TRBV12-3/TRBV12-4|many|15|TRBD2|TRBJ2-3
TGTGCCAGCTCGAGACTAGCGCGGAGCACAGATACGCAGTATTTT
CASSRLARSTDTQYF
>TRBV6-5|many|14|-|TRBJ2-2
TGTGCCAGCAAGGGGGGGCGGCAGACCGGGGAGCTGTTTTTT
CASKGGRQTGELFF
>TRBV5-1|many|17|TRBD2|TRBJ2-3
TGCGCCAGCAGCTCCGCCGGGACTAGCGGGAGCACAGATACGCAGTATTTT
CASSSAGTSGSTDTQYF
>TRBV7-9|-|13|TRBD1|TRBJ1-2
TGTGCCAGAAGCGAAGGGACAGCTCATGGCTACACCTTC
CARSEGTAHGYTF
>TRBV28|-|15|TRBD1|TRBJ2-5
TGTGCCAGCAGTAGGGGGGGACAGGGGGCTGAGACCCAGTACTTC
CASSRGGQGAETQYF
>TRBV3-1|many|14|-|TRBJ2-3
TGTGCCAGCAGTCTTAGGGGGTTCACAGATACGCAGTATTTT
CASSLRGFTDTQYF
>TRBV7-2|many|15|TRBD2|TRBJ2-3
TGTGCCAGCAGCTTCAGCGGGGGGGCCTTTGATACGCAGTATTTT
CASSFSGGAFDTQYF
>TRBV7-2|many|15|-|TRBJ1-5
TGTGCCAGCAGCTTAGACACAGGTCGCAATCAGCCCCAGCATTTT
CASSLDTGRNQPQHF
>TRBV29-1|many|13|TRBD1|TRBJ2-5
TGCAGCGTTGACAAGACAGGGGGAGAGACCCAGTACTTC
CSVDKTGGETQYF
>TRBV24-1|many|15|TRBD1|TRBJ2-5
TGTGCCACCAGTGAAACGGGACAGCACCAAGAGACCCAGTACTTC
CATSETGQHQETQYF
>TRBV7-2|many|16|-|TRBJ2-5
TGTGCCAGCAGCCAAGAGCCCAGGGGTGGGAGAAAGACCCAGTACTTC
CASSQEPRGGRKTQYF
>TRBV7-2|many|15|-|TRBJ2-3
TGTGCCAGCACTCGGGGGTACCTTAGCACAGATACGCAGTATTTT
CASTRGYLSTDTQYF
>TRBV7-3|-|12|-|TRBJ2-2
TGTGCCAGCAGCTTGGTCCTCGGGGAGCTGTTTTTT
CASSLVLGELFF
>TRBV5-1|many|12|-|TRBJ2-3
TGCGCCAGCAGCCGCGAGGAGGATACGCAGTATTTT
CASSREEDTQYF
>TRBV3-1|many|13|-|TRBJ2-3
TGTGCCAGCAGCTATGAAGGAACTTTTGCGCAGTATTTT
CASSYEGTFAQYF
>TRBV21-1|many|14|-|TRBJ1-6
TGTGCCAGCAGCGCCCCGGCCAACCGCCGACCCCTCCACTTT
CASSAPANRRPLHF
>TRBV7-9|many|17|-|TRBJ1-2
TGTGCCAGCAGCCTACGCAACCCGGGGTCAGGATTAGGTGGCTACACCTTC
CASSLRNPGSGLGGYTF